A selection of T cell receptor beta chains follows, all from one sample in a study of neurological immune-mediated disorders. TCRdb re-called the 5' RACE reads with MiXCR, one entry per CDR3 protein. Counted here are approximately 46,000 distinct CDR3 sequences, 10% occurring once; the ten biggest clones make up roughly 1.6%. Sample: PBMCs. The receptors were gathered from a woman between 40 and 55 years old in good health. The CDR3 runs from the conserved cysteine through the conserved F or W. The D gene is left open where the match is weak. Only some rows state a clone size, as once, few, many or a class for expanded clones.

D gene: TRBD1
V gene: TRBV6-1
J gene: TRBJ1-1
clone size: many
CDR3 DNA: TGTGCCAGCAGCCTGGGACAGGCGAACACTGAAGCTTTCTTT
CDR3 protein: CASSLGQANTEAFF

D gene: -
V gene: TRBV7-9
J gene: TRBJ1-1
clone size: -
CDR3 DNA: TGTGCCAACAGCTTATGGTTAGGGGCGCGGTACACTGAAGCTTTCTTT
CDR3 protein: CANSLWLGARYTEAFF

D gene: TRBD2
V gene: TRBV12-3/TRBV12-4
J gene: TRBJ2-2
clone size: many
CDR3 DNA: TGTGCCAGCATGGGAGGGCAGGAAGCCGGGGAGCTGTTTTTT
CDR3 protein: CASMGGQEAGELFF

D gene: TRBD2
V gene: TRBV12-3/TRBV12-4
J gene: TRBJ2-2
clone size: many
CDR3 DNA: TGTGCCAGCAGTTTGGTCCTTGGGCGGGGGGGGAACACCGGGGAGCTGTTTTTT
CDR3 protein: CASSLVLGRGGNTGELFF

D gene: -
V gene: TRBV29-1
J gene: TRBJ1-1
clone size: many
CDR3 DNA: TGCAGCGTTGTCGACAGGTCGGTTTTCACTGAAGCTTTCTTT
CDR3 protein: CSVVDRSVFTEAFF

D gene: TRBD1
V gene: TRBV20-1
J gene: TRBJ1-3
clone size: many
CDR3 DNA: TGCAGTGCTAGAGATCCGACAGGGAAGGGACACTCTGGAAACACCATATATTTT
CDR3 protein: CSARDPTGKGHSGNTIYF

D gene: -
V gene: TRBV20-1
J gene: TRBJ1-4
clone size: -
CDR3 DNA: TGCAGTGCTAGAGATTCAGGCCCCGGAAAACTGTTTTTT
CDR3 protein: CSARDSGPGKLFF

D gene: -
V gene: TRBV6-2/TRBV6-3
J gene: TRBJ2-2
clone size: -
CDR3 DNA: TGTGCCAGCAGTTACGGACAGTACACCGGGGAGCTGTTTTTT
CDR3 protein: CASSYGQYTGELFF

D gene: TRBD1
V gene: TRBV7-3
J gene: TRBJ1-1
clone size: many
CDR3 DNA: TGTGCCAGCAGCCCACAGGGGGACACTGAAGCTTTCTTT
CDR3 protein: CASSPQGDTEAFF

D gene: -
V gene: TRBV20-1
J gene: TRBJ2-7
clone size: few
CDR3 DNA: TGCAGTGCTAGAGATTTAAGGGGGGGAAGTTACGAGCAGTACTTC
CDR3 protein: CSARDLRGGSYEQYF

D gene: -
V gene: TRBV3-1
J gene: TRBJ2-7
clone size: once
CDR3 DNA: TGTGCCAGCAACCCCGGGGTGTACTACGAGCAGTACTTC
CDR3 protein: CASNPGVYYEQYF

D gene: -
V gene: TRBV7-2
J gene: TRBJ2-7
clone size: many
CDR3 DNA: TGTGCCAGCAGTGGCTGGGTGGAGGCGAGCTACGAGCAGTACTTC
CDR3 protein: CASSGWVEASYEQYF

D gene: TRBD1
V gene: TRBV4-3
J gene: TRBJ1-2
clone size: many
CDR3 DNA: TGCGCCAGCAGCCAAGATGAGGGGGCGGATGGCTACACCTTC
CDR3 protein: CASSQDEGADGYTF

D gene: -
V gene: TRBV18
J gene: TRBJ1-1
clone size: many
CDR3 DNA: TGTGCCAGCTCACCCCTTAAGGGACCTATGAACACTGAAGCTTTCTTT
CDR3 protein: CASSPLKGPMNTEAFF

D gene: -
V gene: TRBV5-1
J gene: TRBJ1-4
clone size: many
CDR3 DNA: TGTGCCAGCAGCCTCCGGGGCGCAACTAATGAAAAACTGTTTTTT
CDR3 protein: CASSLRGATNEKLFF

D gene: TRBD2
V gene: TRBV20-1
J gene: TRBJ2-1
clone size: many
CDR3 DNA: TGCAGTGCCCCAACCGGGGGGTCCCTCTACAATGAGCAGTTCTTC
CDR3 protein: CSAPTGGSLYNEQFF

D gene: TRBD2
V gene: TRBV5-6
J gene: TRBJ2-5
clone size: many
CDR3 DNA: TGTGCCAGCAGCCTACTAGCGGGGGCAAGACAAGAGACCCAGTACTTC
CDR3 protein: CASSLLAGARQETQYF

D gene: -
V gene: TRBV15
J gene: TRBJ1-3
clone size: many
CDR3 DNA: TGTGCCACCAGCCCCATACTGGCACGGGGAACTGGAAACACCATATATTTT
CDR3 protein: CATSPILARGTGNTIYF

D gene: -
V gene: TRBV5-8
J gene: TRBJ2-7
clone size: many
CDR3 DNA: TGTGCCAGCAGCGAGGGGGAATACGAGCAGTACTTC
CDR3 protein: CASSEGEYEQYF

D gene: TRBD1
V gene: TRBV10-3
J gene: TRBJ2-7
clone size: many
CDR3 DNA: TGTGCCACTCACCAGACAGGGCAACCCACCGAGCAGTACTTC
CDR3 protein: CATHQTGQPTEQYF

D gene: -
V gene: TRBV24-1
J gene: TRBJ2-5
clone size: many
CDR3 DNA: TGTGCCACCAGTGATGGGAGTTCGGGAGAGACCCAGTACTTC
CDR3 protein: CATSDGSSGETQYF

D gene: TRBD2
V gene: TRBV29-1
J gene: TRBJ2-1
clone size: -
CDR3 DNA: TGCAGCGTTCGGGGTAGCGGGAGTTTCGATGAGCAGTTCTTC
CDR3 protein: CSVRGSGSFDEQFF

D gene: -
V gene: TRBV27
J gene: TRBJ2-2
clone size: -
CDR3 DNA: TGTGCCAGCAGACCCTTGGCCGGGGAGCTGTTTTTT
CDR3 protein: CASRPLAGELFF

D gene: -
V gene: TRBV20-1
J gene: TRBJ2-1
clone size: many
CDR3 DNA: TGCAGTGCTAGCCTTTACCGGGACTTGGGTGAGCAGTTCTTC
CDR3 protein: CSASLYRDLGEQFF

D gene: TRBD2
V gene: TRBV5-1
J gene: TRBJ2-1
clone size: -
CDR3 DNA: TGCGCAAGCCTCTTGACTAGCGGGGGGGTCGGTGAGCAGTTCTTC
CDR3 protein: CASLLTSGGVGEQFF

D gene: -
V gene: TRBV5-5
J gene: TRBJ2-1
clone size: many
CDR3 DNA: TGTGCCAGCAGTTTGTTCGTTAAGGTAGCCCCACCACGGGAGCAGTTCTTC
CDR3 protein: CASSLFVKVAPPREQFF

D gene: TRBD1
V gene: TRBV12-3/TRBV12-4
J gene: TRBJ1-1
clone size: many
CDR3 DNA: TGTGCCAGCAAGAGGGACAGCGAGAACACTGAAGCTTTCTTT
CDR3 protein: CASKRDSENTEAFF

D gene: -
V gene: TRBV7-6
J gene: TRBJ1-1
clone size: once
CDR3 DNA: TGTGCCAGCAGCCCTCTGGTGGCTGGGACTGAAGCTTTCTTT
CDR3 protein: CASSPLVAGTEAFF

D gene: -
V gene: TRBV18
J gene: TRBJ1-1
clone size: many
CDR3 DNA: TGTGCCAGCTCACCATTCATGGTTAGGAGAAACACTGAAGCTTTCTTT
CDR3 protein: CASSPFMVRRNTEAFF

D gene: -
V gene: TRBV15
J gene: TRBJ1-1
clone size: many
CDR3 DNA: TGTGCCACCAGAGAACAGGGGAACACTGAAGCTTTCTTT
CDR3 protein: CATREQGNTEAFF

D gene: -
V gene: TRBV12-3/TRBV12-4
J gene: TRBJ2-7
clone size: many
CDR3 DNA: TGTGCCAGCAGTTCGCAGATGTCCTACGAGCAGTACTTC
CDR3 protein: CASSSQMSYEQYF

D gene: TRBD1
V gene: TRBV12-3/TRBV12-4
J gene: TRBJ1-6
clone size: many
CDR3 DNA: TGTGCCAGCAGGGGGACAGGGATTTCACCCCTCCACTTT
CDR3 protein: CASRGTGISPLHF

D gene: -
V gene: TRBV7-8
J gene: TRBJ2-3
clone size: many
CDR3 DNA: TGTGCCAGCAGCTCCAGACGCCTGACAGGAGCGTCAGATACGCAGTATTTT
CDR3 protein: CASSSRRLTGASDTQYF

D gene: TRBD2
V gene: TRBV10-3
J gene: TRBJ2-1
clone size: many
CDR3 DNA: TGTGCCATCAGATCGACTAGCGGGGGGATCAATGAGCAGTTCTTC
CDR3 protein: CAIRSTSGGINEQFF

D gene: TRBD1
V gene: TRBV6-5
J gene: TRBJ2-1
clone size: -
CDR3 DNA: TGTGCCAGCAAAACAGGGGGAAACTCCTACAATGAGCAGTTCTTC
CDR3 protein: CASKTGGNSYNEQFF

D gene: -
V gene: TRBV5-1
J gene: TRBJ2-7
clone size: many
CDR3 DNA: TGCGCCAGCAGCTTGGTTCCCGCGGGGCCTCTAGAGCAGTACTTC
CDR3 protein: CASSLVPAGPLEQYF

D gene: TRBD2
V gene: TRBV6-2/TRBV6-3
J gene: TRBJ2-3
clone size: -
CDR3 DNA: TGTGCCAGCAGCACCCCTGGGCGGGGGGCAGGAGATACGCAGTATTTT
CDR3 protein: CASSTPGRGAGDTQYF

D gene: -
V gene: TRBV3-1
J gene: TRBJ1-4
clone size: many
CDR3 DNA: TGTGCCAGCAGCCAAGAAGGTGACGGACCTGAAAAACTGTTTTTT
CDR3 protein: CASSQEGDGPEKLFF

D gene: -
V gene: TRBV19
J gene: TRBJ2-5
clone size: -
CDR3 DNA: TGTGCCAGTAGTAGGCGAGGGGAGTTCCGGGAGACCCAGTACTTC
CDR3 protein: CASSRRGEFRETQYF

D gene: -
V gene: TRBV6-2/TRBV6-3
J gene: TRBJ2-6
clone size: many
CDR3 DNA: TGTGCCAGCACCAACGGTCCCAGGGCCCCTGGGGCCAACGTCCTGACTTTC
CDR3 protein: CASTNGPRAPGANVLTF

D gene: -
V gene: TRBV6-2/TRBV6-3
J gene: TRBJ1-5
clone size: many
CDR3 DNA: TGTGCCAGCAGTTTACACAGGGTTGGACAGCCCCAGCATTTT
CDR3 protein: CASSLHRVGQPQHF

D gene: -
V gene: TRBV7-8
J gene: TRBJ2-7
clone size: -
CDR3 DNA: TGTGCGAGCAGCTTATATTACCGGACTCTCTACGAGCAGTACTTC
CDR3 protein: CASSLYYRTLYEQYF

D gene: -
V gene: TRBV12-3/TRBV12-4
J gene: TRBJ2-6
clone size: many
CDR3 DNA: TGTGCCAGCAGTTTCGACCTCTGGGGCTATGGCCCTCTCTCTGGGGCCAACGTCCTGACTTTC
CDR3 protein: CASSFDLWGYGPLSGANVLTF

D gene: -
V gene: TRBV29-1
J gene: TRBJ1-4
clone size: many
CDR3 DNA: TGCAGCGTTGGCCTAGTTGGGAAACTGTTTTTT
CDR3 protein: CSVGLVGKLFF

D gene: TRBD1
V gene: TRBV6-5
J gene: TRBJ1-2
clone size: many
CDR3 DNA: TGTGCCAGCAGGATGACAGGGAATGGCTACACCTTC
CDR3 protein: CASRMTGNGYTF

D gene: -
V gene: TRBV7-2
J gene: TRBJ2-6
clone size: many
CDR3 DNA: TGTGCCAGCAGCCAGAGACAAGCTGGGGCCAACGTCCTGACTTTC
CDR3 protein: CASSQRQAGANVLTF

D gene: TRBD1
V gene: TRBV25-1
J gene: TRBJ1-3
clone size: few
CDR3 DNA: TGTGCCAGCAAGAAAGGGGGCGCGGGAGGAAACACCATATATTTT
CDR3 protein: CASKKGGAGGNTIYF

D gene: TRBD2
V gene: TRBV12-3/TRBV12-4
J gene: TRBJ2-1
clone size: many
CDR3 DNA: TGTGCCAGCAGTTTAACGGCTAGCGGGGGAAGGGAGCAGTTCTTC
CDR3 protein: CASSLTASGGREQFF

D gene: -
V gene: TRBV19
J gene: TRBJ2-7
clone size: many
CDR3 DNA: TGTGCCAGTAGTATTACGGGGCCCTACGAGCAGTACTTC
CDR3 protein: CASSITGPYEQYF

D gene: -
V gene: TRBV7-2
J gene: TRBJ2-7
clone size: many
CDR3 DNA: TGTGCCAGCAGCTGGGCGGGACTCCCGGCGCCCTACGAGCAGTACTTC
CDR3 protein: CASSWAGLPAPYEQYF